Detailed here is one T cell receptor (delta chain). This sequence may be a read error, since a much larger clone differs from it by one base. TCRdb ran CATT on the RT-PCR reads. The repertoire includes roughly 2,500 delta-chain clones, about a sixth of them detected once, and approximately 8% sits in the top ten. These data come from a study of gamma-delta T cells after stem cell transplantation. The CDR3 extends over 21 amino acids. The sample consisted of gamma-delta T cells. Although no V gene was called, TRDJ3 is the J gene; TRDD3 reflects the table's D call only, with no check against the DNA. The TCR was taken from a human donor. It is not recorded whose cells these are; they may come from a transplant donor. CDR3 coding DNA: TGTGCCTGTGACAGCGGGTTGGGGGATACGCTGAGCTCCTGGGACACCCGACAGATGTTTTTC. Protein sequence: CACDSGLGDTLSSWDTRQMFF.